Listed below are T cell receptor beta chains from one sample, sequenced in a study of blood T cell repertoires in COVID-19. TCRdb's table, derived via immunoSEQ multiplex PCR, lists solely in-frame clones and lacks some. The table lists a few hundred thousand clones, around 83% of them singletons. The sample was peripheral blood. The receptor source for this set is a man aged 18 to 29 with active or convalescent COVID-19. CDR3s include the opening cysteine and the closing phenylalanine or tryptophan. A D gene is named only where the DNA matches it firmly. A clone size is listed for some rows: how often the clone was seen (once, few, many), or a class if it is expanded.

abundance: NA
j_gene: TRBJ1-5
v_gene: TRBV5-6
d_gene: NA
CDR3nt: TGTGCCAGCAGCTTGGCCGGACGGGGTAATCAGCCCCAGCATTTT
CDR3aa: CASSLAGRGNQPQHF

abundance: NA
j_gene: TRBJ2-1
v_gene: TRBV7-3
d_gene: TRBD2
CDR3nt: TGTGCCAGCAGCTTAAGTGGACTAGAGAATGAGCAGTTCTTC
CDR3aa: CASSLSGLENEQFF

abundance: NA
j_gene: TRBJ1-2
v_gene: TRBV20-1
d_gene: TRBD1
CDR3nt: TGCAGTGCTAGTGTCCCAGACAGGGGTAACTATGGCTACACCTTC
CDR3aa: CSASVPDRGNYGYTF

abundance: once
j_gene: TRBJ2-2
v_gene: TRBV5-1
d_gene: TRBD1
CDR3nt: TGCGCCAGCAGCAGGGGCAGGGGGCCCTTAATGACCGCCGGGGAGCTGTTTTTT
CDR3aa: CASSRGRGPLMTAGELFF

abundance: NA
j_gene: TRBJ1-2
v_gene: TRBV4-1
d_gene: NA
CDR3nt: TGCGCCAGCAGCCAGGATACGGGGACTCTATATGGCTACACCTTC
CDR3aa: CASSQDTGTLYGYTF

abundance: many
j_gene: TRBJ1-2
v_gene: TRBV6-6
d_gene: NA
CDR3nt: TGTGCCAGCAGCCCCGACATTAATGGCTACACCTTC
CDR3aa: CASSPDINGYTF

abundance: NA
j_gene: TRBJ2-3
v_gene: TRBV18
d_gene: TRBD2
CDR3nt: TGTGCCAGCTCACTAGAAATGCCTAGCGGATCCAGCACAGATACGCAGTATTTT
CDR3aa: CASSLEMPSGSSTDTQYF

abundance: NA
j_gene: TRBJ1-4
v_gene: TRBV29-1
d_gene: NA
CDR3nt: TGCAGCGTTGTCAGCGGGACCTCGAATGAAAAACTGTTTTTT
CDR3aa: CSVVSGTSNEKLFF

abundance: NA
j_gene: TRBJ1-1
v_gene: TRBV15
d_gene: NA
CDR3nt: TGTGCCACCAGCAGAGATCGGGAGGGAAACACTGAAGCTTTCTTT
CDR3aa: CATSRDREGNTEAFF

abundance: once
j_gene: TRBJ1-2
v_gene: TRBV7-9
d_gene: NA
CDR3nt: TGTGCCAGCAGCTACGACCCAGGGATTGGCTACACCTTC
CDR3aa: CASSYDPGIGYTF

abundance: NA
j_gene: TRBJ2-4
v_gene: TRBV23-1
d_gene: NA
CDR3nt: TGCGCCAGCAGTCTTCCCCAGGGCCCCAAAAACATTCAGTACTTC
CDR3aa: CASSLPQGPKNIQYF

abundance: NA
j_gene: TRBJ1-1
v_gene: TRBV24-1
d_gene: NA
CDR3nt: TGTGCCACCAGGGGCCGGGGACAGAACACTGAAGCTTTCTTT
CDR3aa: CATRGRGQNTEAFF

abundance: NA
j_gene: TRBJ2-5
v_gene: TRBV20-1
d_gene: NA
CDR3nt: TGCAGTGCTGAGGGCCGGGAGACCCAGTACTTC
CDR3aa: CSAEGRETQYF

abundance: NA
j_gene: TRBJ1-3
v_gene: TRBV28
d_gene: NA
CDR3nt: TGTGCCAGCAGTGGATTAGACTCTTACTCTGGAAACACCATATATTTT
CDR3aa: CASSGLDSYSGNTIYF

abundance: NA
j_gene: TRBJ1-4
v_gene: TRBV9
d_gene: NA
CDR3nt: TGTGCCAGCAGCCCCGAGTCAACTAATGAAAAACTGTTTTTT
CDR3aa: CASSPESTNEKLFF

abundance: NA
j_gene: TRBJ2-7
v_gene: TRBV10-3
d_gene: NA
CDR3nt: TGTGCCATCAGATGGGACAACTCACTAAACGAGCAGTACTTC
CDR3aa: CAIRWDNSLNEQYF

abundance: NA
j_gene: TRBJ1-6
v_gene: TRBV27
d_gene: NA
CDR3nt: TGTGCCAGCAGCCTCACAGGGCCGCCCAGCTCCTATAATTCACCCCTCCACTTT
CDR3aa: CASSLTGPPSSYNSPLHF

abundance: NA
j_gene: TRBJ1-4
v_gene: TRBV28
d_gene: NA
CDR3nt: TGTGCCAGCACCTCCGGGACACCCGTTGCAACTAATGAAAAACTGTTTTTT
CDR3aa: CASTSGTPVATNEKLFF

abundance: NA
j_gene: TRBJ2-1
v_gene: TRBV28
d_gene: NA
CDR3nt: TGTGCCAGCAGTTCGCCGGGACAAGGGGCGAATGAGCAGTTCTTC
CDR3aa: CASSSPGQGANEQFF

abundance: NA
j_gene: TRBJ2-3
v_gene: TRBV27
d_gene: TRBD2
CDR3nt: TGTGCCAGCAGCTGGGAAGCGGGGGGCACAGATACGCAGTATTTT
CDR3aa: CASSWEAGGTDTQYF

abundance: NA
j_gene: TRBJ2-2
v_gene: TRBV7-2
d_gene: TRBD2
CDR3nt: TGTGCCAGCAGCTTATACAGCGGGAGAAGGACCGGGGAGCTGTTTTTT
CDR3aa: CASSLYSGRRTGELFF

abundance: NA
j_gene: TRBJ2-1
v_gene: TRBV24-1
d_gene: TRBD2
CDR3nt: TGTGCCACCGGGAAGCTAGCGGGAGGTGAGCAGTTCTTC
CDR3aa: CATGKLAGGEQFF